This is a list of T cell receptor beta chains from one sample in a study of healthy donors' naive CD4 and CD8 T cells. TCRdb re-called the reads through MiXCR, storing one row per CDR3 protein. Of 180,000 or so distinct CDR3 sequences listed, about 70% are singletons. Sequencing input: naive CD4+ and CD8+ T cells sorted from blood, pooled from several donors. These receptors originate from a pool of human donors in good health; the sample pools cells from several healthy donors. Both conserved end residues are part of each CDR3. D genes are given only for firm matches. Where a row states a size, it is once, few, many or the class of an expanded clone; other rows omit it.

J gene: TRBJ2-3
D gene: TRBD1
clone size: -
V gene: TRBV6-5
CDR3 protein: CASSYLRGQTDTQYF
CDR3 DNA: TGTGCCAGCAGTTACTTGAGGGGGCAAACAGATACGCAGTATTTT

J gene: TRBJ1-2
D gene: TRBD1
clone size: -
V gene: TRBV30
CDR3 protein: CAWSEIPGTALGYTF
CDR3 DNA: TGTGCCTGGAGTGAAATTCCCGGGACAGCCCTTGGCTACACCTTC

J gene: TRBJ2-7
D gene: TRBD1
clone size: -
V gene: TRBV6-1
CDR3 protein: CASSEGTGSSYEQYF
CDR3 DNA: TGTGCCAGCAGTGAAGGGACAGGAAGCTCCTACGAGCAGTACTTC

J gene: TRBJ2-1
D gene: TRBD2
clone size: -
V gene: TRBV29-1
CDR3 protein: CSGRTSGIYNEQFF
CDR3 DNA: TGCAGCGGGAGAACTAGCGGTATCTACAATGAGCAGTTCTTC

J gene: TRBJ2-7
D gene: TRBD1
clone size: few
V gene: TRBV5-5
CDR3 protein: CASSFDRETYEQYF
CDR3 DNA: TGTGCCAGCAGCTTCGACAGGGAGACCTACGAGCAGTACTTC

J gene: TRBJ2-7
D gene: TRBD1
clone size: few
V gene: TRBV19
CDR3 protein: CASSYIQINGQAYEQYF
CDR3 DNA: TGTGCCAGTTCTTATATCCAGATTAACGGACAGGCCTACGAGCAGTACTTC

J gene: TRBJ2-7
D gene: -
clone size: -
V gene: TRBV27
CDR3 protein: CASSLTGPRGVYEQYF
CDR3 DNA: TGTGCCAGCAGTTTGACAGGTCCGAGAGGGGTTTACGAGCAGTACTTC

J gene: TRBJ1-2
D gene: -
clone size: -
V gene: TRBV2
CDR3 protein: CASSVTRQGPHYGYTF
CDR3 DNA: TGTGCCAGCAGTGTAACCCGCCAGGGGCCGCACTATGGCTACACCTTC

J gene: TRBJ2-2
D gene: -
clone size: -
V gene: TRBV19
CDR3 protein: CASSFIAGELFF
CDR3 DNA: TGTGCCAGTAGTTTCATAGCCGGGGAGCTGTTTTTT

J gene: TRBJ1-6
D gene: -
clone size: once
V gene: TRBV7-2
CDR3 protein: CASSSLLNSPLHF
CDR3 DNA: TGTGCCAGCAGCTCACTACTAAATTCACCCCTCCACTTT

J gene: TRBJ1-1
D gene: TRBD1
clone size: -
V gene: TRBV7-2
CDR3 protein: CASSVTGRDTEAFF
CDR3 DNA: TGTGCCAGCAGCGTGACAGGGAGAGACACTGAAGCTTTCTTT

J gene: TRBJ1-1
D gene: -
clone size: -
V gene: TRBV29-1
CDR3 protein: CSVRLNTEAFF
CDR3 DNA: TGCAGCGTTCGCCTGAACACTGAAGCTTTCTTT

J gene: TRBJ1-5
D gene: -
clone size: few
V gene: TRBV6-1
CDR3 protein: CASRGTGNQPQHF
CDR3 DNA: TGTGCCAGCAGGGGTACAGGGAATCAGCCCCAGCATTTT

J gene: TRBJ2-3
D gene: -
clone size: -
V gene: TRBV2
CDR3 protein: CAGAEVFSRDTQYF
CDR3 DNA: TGTGCCGGGGCCGAAGTGTTTAGCAGAGATACGCAGTATTTT

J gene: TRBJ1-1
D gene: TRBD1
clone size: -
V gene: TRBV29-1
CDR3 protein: CSVPGQGAFF
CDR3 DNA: TGCAGCGTGCCGGGACAGGGAGCTTTCTTT

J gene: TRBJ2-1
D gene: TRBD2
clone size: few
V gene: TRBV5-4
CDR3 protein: CASSRDGLAGDSYNEQFF
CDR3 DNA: TGTGCCAGCAGCCGGGACGGACTAGCGGGGGACTCCTACAATGAGCAGTTCTTC

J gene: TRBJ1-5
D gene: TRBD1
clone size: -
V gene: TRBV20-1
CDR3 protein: CSARDATGGSNQPQHF
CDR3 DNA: TGCAGTGCTAGAGATGCCACAGGGGGAAGCAATCAGCCCCAGCATTTT

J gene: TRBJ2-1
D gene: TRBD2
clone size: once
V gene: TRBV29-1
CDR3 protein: CSVGASGRLDEQFF
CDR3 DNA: TGCAGCGTCGGGGCTAGCGGGAGATTGGATGAGCAGTTCTTC

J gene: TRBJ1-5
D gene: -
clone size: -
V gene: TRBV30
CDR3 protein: CAWSSWPLSNQPQHF
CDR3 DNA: TGTGCCTGGAGTTCATGGCCTCTAAGCAATCAGCCCCAGCATTTT

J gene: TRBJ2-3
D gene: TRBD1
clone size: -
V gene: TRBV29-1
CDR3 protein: CSADSTGGITDTQYF
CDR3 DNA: TGCAGCGCTGACTCGACAGGGGGAATCACAGATACGCAGTATTTT

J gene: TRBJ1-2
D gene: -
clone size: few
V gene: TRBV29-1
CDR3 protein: CSVEESGQYRYTF
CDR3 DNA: TGCAGCGTTGAAGAGTCAGGACAGTACCGATACACCTTC

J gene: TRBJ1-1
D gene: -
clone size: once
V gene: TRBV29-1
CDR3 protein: CSVAAAMNTEAFF
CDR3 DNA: TGCAGCGTTGCGGCAGCAATGAACACTGAAGCTTTCTTT

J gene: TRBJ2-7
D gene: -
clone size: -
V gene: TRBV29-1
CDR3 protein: CSVEDSSTPYEQYF
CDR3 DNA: TGCAGCGTTGAAGACTCCTCTACTCCCTACGAGCAGTACTTC

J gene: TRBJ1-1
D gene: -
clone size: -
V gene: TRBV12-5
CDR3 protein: CASGKIGEGTEAFF
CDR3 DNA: TGTGCTAGTGGTAAGATCGGGGAGGGAACTGAAGCTTTCTTT

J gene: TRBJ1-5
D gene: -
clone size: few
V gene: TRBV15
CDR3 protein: CATSTYSNQPQHF
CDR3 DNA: TGTGCCACCAGCACGTATAGCAATCAGCCCCAGCATTTT

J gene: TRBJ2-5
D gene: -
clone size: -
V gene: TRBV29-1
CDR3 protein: CSAMWRETQYF
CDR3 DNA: TGCAGCGCCATGTGGCGGGAGACCCAGTACTTC

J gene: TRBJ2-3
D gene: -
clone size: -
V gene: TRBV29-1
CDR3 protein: CSVVGPSPDTQYF
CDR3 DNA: TGCAGCGTTGTTGGTCCTTCCCCAGATACGCAGTATTTT

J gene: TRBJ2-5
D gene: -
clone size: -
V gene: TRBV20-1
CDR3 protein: CSARDGRRQETQYF
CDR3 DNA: TGCAGTGCTAGAGATGGGCGGAGACAAGAGACCCAGTACTTC

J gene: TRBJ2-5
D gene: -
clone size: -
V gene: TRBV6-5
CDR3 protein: CASRGRPEVETQYF
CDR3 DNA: TGTGCCAGCAGGGGGAGGCCGGAGGTGGAGACCCAGTACTTC

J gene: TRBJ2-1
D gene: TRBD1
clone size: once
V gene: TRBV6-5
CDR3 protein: CASSYSEGADNEQFF
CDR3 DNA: TGTGCCAGCAGTTACTCCGAGGGGGCCGACAATGAGCAGTTCTTC

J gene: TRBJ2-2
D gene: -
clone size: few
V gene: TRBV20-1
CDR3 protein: CSATSRIVGGELFF
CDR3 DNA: TGCAGTGCTACCTCCCGAATAGTCGGCGGGGAGCTGTTTTTT

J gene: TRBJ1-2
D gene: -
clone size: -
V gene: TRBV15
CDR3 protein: CATSREVIRTVTF
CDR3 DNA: TGTGCCACCAGCAGAGAGGTCATCAGAACGGTCACCTTC

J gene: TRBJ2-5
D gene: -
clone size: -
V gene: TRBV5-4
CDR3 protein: CASSPGSRNQETQYF
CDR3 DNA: TGTGCCAGCAGCCCAGGAAGCAGGAACCAAGAGACCCAGTACTTC

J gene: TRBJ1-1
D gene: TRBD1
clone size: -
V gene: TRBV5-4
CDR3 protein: CASSGWTGGSNTEAFF
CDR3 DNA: TGTGCCAGCAGCGGATGGACAGGGGGCTCGAACACTGAAGCTTTCTTT

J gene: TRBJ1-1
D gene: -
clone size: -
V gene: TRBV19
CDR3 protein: CASSLGDPRDTEAFF
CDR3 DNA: TGTGCCAGTAGTCTTGGGGACCCTCGGGACACTGAAGCTTTCTTT

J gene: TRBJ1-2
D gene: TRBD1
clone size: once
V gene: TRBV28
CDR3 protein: CASSFSTGAFPSF
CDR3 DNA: TGTGCCAGCAGTTTCTCGACAGGGGCTTTCCCATCCTTC

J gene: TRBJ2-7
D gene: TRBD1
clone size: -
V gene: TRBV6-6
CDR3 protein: CASRGQGGTYEQYF
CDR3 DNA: TGTGCCAGCAGGGGACAGGGGGGTACCTACGAGCAGTACTTC

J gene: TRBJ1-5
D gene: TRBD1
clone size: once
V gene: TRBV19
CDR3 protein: CASSIRQGAERVNQPQHF
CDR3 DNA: TGTGCCAGTAGTATTCGGCAGGGGGCCGAACGAGTCAATCAGCCCCAGCATTTT

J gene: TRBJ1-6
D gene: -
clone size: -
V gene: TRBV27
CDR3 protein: CASSPQGFGESPLHF
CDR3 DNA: TGTGCCAGCAGCCCTCAGGGATTCGGCGAATCACCCCTCCACTTT

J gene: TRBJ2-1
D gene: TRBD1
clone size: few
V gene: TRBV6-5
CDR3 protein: CASSYDRTGIYNEQFF
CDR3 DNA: TGTGCCAGCAGTTATGATCGGACAGGGATTTACAATGAGCAGTTCTTC

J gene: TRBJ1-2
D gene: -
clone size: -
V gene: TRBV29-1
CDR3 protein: CSVRRRDNDNYGYTF
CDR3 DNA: TGCAGCGTGCGGAGAAGGGATAATGATAACTATGGCTACACCTTC

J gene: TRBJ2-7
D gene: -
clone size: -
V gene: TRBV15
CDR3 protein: CATSKRDSYEQYF
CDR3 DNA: TGTGCCACCAGCAAGAGGGACTCCTACGAGCAGTACTTC

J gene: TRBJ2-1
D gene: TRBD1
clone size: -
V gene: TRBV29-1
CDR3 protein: CSVRPADREYNEQFF
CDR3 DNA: TGCAGCGTTAGGCCCGCGGACAGGGAATACAATGAGCAGTTCTTC

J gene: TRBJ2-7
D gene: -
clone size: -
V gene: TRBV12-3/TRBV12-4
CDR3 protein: CASSLVGLEQYF
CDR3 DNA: TGTGCCAGCAGTTTAGTAGGGTTAGAGCAGTACTTC

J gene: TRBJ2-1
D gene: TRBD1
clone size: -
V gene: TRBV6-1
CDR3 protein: CASNLGGQGNNEQFF
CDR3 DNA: TGTGCCAGCAACTTAGGTGGACAGGGGAACAATGAGCAGTTCTTC

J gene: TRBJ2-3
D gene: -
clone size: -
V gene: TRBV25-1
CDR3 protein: CASSPKVGVTDTQYF
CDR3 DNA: TGTGCCAGCAGCCCTAAGGTGGGGGTCACAGATACGCAGTATTTT

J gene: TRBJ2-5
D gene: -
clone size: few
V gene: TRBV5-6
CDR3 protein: CASRMRGRQETQYF
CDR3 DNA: TGTGCCAGCAGGATGAGGGGCAGGCAAGAGACCCAGTACTTC

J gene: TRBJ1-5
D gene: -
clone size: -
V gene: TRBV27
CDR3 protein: CASSRTDSNQPQHF
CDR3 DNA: TGTGCCAGCAGTAGGACAGATAGCAATCAGCCCCAGCATTTT

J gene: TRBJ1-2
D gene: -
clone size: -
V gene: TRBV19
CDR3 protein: CASSIVSMTQDGYTF
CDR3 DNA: TGTGCCAGTAGTATAGTATCCATGACTCAAGATGGCTACACCTTC

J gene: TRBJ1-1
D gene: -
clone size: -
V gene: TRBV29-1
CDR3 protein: CSVGGPEAFF
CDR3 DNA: TGCAGCGTTGGAGGCCCTGAAGCTTTCTTT

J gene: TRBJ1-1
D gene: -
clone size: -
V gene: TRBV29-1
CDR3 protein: CSARWGQGTNTEAFF
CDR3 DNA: TGCAGCGCGAGGTGGGGTCAGGGGACAAACACTGAAGCTTTCTTT

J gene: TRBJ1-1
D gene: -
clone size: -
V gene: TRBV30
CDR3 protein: CAWIPRAINTEAFF
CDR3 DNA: TGTGCCTGGATCCCGAGGGCGATAAACACTGAAGCTTTCTTT

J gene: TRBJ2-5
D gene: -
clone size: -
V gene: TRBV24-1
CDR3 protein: CAASDFGQETQYF
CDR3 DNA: TGTGCCGCCAGTGATTTTGGCCAAGAGACCCAGTACTTC

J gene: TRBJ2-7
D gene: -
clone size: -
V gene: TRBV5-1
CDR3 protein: CASAAGSSYEQYF
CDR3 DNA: TGCGCCAGCGCGGCGGGGAGCTCCTACGAGCAGTACTTC

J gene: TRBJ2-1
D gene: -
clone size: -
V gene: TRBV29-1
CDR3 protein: CSVEGSSYNEQFF
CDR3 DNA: TGCAGCGTTGAGGGTAGCAGCTACAATGAGCAGTTCTTC

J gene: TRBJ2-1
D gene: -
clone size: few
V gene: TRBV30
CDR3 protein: CAWSAWNEQFF
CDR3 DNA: TGTGCCTGGAGTGCCTGGAATGAGCAGTTCTTC